The entry below gives a single T cell receptor beta chain sequence along with its context. Antigen specificity is unknown. Trimming took off 3 bases at V and 0 bases at J, with 9 bases between the two ends. Germline V CDR1 and CDR2: SGHRS, YFSETQ. This CDR3 has 15 residues. This sample stems from a study of T cells in tuberculosis. Whole-study findings and limits: A GMM-specific repertoire classifier reached approximately 90% accuracy, AUROC around 0.87. Shorter CDR3-alpha in active tuberculosis partly drove smaller distances. Active tuberculosis alpha repertoires lay closer to GMM-specific TCRs than controls'.

At study entry, adolescents had tuberculin skin tests and IGRA screening. TCRdb's copy holds only in-frame clones and misses some; the assay was immunoSEQ multiplex PCR. Of roughly 40,000 clones in the sample, around 96% were seen once. This receptor was obtained from a donor aged 10 to 29 with latent tuberculosis or without tuberculosis infection. The chain combines TRBV5-1 with TRBJ2-2; a weak D match, TRBD2 (6 bases). The specimen was PBMCs. The CDR3 DNA reads as TGCGCCAGCAGCTCGGGAGCAGCGAACACCGGGGAGCTGTTTTTT. Its protein product is CASSSGAANTGELFF.